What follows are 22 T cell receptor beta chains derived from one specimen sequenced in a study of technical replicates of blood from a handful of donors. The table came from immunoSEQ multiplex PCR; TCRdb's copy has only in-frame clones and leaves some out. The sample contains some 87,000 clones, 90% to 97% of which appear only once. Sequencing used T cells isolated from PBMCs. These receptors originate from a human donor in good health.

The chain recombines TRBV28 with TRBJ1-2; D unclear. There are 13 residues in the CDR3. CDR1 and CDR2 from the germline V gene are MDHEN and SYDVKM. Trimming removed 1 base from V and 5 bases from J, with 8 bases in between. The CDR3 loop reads CASSLLSGYGYTF. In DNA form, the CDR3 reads TGTGCCAGCAGTTTATTATCCGGGTATGGCTACACCTTC.

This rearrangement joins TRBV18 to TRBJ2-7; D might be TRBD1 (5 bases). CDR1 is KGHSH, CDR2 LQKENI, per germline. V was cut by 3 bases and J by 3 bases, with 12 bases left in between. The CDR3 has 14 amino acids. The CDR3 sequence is CASSPTTESYEQYF. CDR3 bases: TGTGCCAGCTCACCGACGACAGAGAGCTACGAGCAGTACTTC.

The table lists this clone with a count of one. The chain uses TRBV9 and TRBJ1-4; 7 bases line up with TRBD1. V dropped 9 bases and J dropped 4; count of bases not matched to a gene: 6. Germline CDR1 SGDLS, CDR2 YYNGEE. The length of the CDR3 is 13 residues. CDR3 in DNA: TGTGCCACTAAGGACAGGCTTAATGAAAAACTGTTTTTT. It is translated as CATKDRLNEKLFF.

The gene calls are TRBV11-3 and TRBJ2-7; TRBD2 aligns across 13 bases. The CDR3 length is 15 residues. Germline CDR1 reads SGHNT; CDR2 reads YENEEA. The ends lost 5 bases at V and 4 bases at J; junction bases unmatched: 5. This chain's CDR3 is CASSLGTSGIYEQYF. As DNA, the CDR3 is TGTGCCAGCAGCCTCGGGACTAGCGGGATTTACGAGCAGTACTTC. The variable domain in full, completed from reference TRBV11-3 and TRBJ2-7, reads EAGVVQSPRYKIIEKKQPVAFWCNPISGHNTLYWYLQNLGQGPELLIRYENEEAVDDSQLPKDRFSAERLKGVDSTLKIQPAELGDSAVYLCASSLGTSGIYEQYFGPGTRLTVT.

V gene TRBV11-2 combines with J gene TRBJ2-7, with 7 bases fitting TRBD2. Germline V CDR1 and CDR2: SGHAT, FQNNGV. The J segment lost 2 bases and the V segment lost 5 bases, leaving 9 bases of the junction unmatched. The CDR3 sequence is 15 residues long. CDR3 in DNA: TGTGCCAGCAGCATTCCGCTTGGGACTACCTACGAGCAGTACTTC. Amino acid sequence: CASSIPLGTTYEQYF.

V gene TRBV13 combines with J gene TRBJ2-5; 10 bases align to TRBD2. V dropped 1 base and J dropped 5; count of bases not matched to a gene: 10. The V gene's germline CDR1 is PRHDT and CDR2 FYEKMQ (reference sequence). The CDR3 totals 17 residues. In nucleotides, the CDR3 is TGTGCCAGCAGCTTAGCGGCTAGCGGGAGCGGGGCGGAGACCCAGTACTTC. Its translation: CASSLAASGSGAETQYF. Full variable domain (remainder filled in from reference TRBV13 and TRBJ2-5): AAGVIQSPRHLIKEKRETATLKCYPIPRHDTVYWYQQGPGQDPQFLISFYEKMQSDKGSIPDRFSAQQFSDYHSELNMSSLELGDSALYFCASSLAASGSGAETQYFGPGTRLLVL.

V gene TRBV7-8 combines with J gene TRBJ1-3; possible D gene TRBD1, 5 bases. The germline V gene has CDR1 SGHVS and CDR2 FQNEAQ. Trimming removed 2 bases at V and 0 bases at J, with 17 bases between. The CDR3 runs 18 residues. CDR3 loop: CASSLSGWQGASGNTIYF. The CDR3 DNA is TGTGCCAGCAGCTTATCTGGTTGGCAGGGTGCCTCTGGAAACACCATATATTTT.

The CDR3 bases are TGTGCCAGCAGCGTCTCAGGGATTCAAGCTTTCTTT. Protein product: CASSVSGIQAFF. J is TRBJ1-1 and V is TRBV7-9, with D perhaps TRBD1 (5 bases). Germline V gene data show CDR1 as SEHNR and CDR2 as FQNEAQ (reference sequence). Trimming removed 5 bases at V and 9 bases at J, with 13 bases between. This CDR3 has 12 residues.

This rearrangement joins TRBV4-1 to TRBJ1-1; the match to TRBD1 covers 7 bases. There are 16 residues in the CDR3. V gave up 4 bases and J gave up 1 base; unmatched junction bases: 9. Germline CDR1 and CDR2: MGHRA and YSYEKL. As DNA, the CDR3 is TGCGCCAGCAGCCTAGGGGAAAAGGGGGCGAACACTGAAGCTTTCTTT. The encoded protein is CASSLGEKGANTEAFF.

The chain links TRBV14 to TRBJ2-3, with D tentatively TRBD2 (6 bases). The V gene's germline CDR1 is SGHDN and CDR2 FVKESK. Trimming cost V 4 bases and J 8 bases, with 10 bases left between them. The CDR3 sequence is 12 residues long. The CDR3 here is CASSPRRGTQYF. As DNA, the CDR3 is TGTGCCAGCAGCCCCCGGAGGGGTACGCAGTATTTT.

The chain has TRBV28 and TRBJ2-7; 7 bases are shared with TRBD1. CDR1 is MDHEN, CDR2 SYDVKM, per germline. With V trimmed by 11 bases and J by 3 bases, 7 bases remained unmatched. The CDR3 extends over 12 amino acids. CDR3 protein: CAVWDRDYEQYF. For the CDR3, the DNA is TGTGCCGTCTGGGACAGAGACTACGAGCAGTACTTC.

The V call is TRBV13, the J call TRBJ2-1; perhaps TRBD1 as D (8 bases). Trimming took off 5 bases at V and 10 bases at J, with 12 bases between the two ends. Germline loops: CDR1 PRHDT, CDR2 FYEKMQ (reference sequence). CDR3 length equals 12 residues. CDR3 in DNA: TGTGCCAGCAGCCACAGGGGGGGCGAGCAGTTCTTC. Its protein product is CASSHRGGEQFF.

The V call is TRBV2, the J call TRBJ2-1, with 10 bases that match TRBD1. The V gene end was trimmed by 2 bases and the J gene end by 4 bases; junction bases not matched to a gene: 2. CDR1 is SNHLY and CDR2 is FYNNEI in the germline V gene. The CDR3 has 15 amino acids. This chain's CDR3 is CASSETGQGYNEQFF. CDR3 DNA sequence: TGTGCCAGCAGTGAAACGGGACAGGGGTACAATGAGCAGTTCTTC. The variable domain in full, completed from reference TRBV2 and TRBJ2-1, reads EPEVTQTPSHQVTQMGQEVILRCVPISNHLYFYWYRQILGQKVEFLVSFYNNEISEKSEIFDDQFSVERPDGSNFTLKIRSTKLEDSAMYFCASSETGQGYNEQFFGPGTRLTVL.

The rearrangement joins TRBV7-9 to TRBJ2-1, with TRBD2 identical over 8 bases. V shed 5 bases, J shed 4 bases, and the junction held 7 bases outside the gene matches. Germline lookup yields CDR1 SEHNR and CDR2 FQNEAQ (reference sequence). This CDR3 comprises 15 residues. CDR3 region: CASSAPSGRYNEQFF. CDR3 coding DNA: TGTGCCAGCAGCGCGCCTAGCGGGCGGTACAATGAGCAGTTCTTC.

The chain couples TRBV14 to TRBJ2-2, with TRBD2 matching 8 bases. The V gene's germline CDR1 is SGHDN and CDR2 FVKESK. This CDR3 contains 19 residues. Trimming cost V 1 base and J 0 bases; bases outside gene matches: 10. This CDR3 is CASSQGDPGLASNTGELFF. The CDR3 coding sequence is TGTGCCAGCAGCCAAGGGGACCCAGGACTAGCCTCGAACACCGGGGAGCTGTTTTTT.

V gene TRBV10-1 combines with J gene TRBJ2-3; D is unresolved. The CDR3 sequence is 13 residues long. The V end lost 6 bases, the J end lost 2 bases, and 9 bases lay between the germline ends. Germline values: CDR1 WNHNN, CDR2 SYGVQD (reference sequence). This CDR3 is CASSPILTDTQYF. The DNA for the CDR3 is TGCGCCAGCAGCCCTATTCTCACAGATACGCAGTATTTT.

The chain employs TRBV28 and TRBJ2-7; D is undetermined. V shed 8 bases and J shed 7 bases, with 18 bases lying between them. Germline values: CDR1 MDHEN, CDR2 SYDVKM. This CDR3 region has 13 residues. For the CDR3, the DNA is TGTGCCAGCCGCCAACCCCAGCGTAGAGAGCAGTACTTC. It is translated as CASRQPQRREQYF.

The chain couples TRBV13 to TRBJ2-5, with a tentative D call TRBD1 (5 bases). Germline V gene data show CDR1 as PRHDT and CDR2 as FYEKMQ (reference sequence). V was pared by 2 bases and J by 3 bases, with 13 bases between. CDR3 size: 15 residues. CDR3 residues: CASSLFWGREETQYF. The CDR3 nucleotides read TGTGCCAGCAGCTTATTTTGGGGCAGGGAAGAGACCCAGTACTTC. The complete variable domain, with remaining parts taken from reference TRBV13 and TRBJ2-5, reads AAGVIQSPRHLIKEKRETATLKCYPIPRHDTVYWYQQGPGQDPQFLISFYEKMQSDKGSIPDRFSAQQFSDYHSELNMSSLELGDSALYFCASSLFWGREETQYFGPGTRLLVL.

In DNA, the CDR3 is TGTGCCAGTAGACCCAGACAGGGAGGCAATCAGCCCCAGCATTTT. Translation: CASRPRQGGNQPQHF. The chain couples TRBV19 to TRBJ1-5; TRBD1 agrees at 7 bases. V was clipped by 6 bases and J by 2 bases; unmatched bases: 7. The germline CDR1 and CDR2 sequences are LNHDA and SQIVND (reference sequence). The CDR3 length is 15 residues.

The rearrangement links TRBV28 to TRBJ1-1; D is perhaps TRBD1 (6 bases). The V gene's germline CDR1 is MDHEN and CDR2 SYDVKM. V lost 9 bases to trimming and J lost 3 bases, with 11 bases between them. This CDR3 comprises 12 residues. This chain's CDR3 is CASTTGYTEAFF. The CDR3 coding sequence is TGTGCCAGTACCACAGGGTACACTGAAGCTTTCTTT. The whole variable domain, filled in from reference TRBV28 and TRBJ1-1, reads DVKVTQSSRYLVKRTGEKVFLECVQDMDHENMFWYRQDPGLGLRLIYFSYDVKMKEKGDIPEGYSVSREKKERFSLILESASTNQTSMYLCASTTGYTEAFFGQGTRLTVV.

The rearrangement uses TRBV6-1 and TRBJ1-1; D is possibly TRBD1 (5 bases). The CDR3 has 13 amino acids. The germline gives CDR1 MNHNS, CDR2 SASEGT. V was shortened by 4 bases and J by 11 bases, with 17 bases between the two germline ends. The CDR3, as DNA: TGTGCCAGCAGTGTAAGCTGGGGGGGGGATGCTTTCTTT. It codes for CASSVSWGGDAFF.

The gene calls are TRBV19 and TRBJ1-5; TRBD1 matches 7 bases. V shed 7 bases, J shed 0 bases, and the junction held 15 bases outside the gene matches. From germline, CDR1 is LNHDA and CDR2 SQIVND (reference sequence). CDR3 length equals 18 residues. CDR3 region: CASNPDRYPTYSNQPQHF. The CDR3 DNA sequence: TGTGCCAGTAACCCGGACAGGTACCCCACTTATAGCAATCAGCCCCAGCATTTT.